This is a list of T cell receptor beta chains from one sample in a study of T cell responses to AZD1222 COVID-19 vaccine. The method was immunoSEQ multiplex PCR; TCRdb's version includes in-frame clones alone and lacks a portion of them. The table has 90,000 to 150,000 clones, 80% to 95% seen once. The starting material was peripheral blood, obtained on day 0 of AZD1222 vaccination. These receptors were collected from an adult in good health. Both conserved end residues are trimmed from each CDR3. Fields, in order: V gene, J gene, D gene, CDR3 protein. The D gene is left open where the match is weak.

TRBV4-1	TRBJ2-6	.	ASSQEPFRTGANVLT
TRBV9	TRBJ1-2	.	ASSLEGGYT
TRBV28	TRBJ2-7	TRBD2	ASSMTSGGTYEQY
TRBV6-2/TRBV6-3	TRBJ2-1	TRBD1	ASSYATGGFNNEQF
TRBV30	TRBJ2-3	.	AWAAGTRGRGTDTQY
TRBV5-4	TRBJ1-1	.	ASSLGGNTEAF
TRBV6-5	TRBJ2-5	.	ASSYGGGGETQY
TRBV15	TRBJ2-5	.	ATSREMGTGETQY
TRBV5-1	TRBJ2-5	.	ASSLGLAQGEETQY
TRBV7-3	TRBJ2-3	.	ASSLAKDTQY
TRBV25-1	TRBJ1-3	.	ASSELGRTSGNTIY
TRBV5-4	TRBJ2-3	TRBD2	ASRLGSSGGTDTQY
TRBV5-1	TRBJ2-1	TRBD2	ASSSGLAQSYNEQF
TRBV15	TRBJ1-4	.	ATSRDRRGRGEKLF
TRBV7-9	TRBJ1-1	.	ASSSSTDKAF
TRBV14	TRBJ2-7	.	ASQPHKGSYEQY
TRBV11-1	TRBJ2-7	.	ASSLDRVGHEQY